This TCR beta chain was found in a study of T cells in Graves' hyperthyroidism and ophthalmopathy. Ophthalmopathy in the patients scored at least 3 on Clinical Activity Score and at least 4 on NOSPECS grade, lasting under 3 months. This clonotype was counted between two and nine times. Amplified TCR beta CDR3 regions derived from RNA transcripts. First-round RT-PCR with HTBI primers amplified the TCR CDR3 region. TCRdb re-called the multiplex PCR reads through MiXCR, storing one row per CDR3 protein. The repertoire holds about 270,000 distinct CDR3 sequences, with approximately 20% as singletons. V lost 1 base and J 2 bases, leaving 13 bases between the germline ends. Germline-derived CDR1 and CDR2 are KGHSH and LQKENI. The CDR3 consists of 16 residues.

The sequence was collected from a man younger than 40 with Graves' ophthalmopathy. The sequenced sample consisted of blood. The chain recombines TRBV18 with TRBJ2-3; no firm D call. The CDR3 spells CASSPLGVANTDTQYF. In DNA, the CDR3 is TGTGCCAGCTCACCACTCGGCGTCGCGAACACAGATACGCAGTATTTT. Using reference TRBV18 and TRBJ2-3 for the parts outside the CDR3, the full variable domain is NAGVMQNPRHLVRRRGQEARLRCSPMKGHSHVYWYRQLPEEGLKFMVYLQKENIIDESGMPKERFSAEFPKEGPSILRIQQVVRGDSAAYFCASSPLGVANTDTQYFGPGTRLTVL.